The T cell receptor beta chain under discussion was sequenced for a study of cytomegalovirus exposure and HLA in healthy donors. Background on the study: Early release data held some 79 million unique TCRs from HLA-typed donors.

Of note for this clone: Mismatch with germline at one junction end may stem from a read error.

A multiplex PCR was run with 60 Vbeta primers and 13 Jbeta primers. Per the original methods: As a later analysis found, there were tens of millions of unique TCR beta chains, of which roughly 11 million were shared. Libraries were prepared by immunoSEQ multiplex PCR; TCRdb keeps only in-frame clonotypes and omits some of them. That table gives V, J and clone size, and the DNA gave D and trimming. There are more than 85,000 clones in the sample; approximately 69% occur only once, and roughly 3.2% lies in the top ten. Germline CDR1 is LNHDA and CDR2 is SQIVND (reference sequence). The CDR3 extends over 16 amino acids.

This clonotype was sampled from a man aged 25-45 years in good health and CMV-seronegative. The sequenced sample consisted of PBMCs. This rearrangement joins TRBV19 to TRBJ1-2; D gene ambiguous. The CDR3, as DNA: TGTGCCACCGGAGGACCGATTCTCCTGACTAACTATGGCTACATCTTC. Translation: CATGGPILLTNYGYIF.